Sequencing of this TCR beta chain was carried out in a study of type 1 regulatory T cells. For the study at large: T-allo10 is an in vitro-generated, Tr1-enriched CD4 T cell product specific for alloantigen.

On this clonotype: The target antigen is unknown.

Notes on the study in general: Type 1 regulatory T cells had a more restricted TCR repertoire than non-type 1 regulatory T cells.

Per the germline V gene, CDR1 is LNHNV and CDR2 is YYDKDF (reference sequence). With 0 bases removed from V and 2 bases from J, the gap between germline ends came to 17 bases. The CDR3 loop spans 17 amino acids. TCRdb used MiXCR to reprocess the reads, holding one entry per CDR3 protein. Here the sample spans some 60,000 distinct CDR3 sequences, over 50% being singletons. The receptor's source is a human donor in good health. Sequenced sample: cultured non-Tr1 T cells, either the whole culture or a sorted T cell fraction (not recorded which). V gene TRBV15 combines with J gene TRBJ2-7, with D possibly matching TRBD1 (5 bases). CDR3 nucleotide sequence: TGTGCCACCAGCAGAGATCGGACATCCAAACGACCCTACGAGCAGTACTTC. It is translated as CATSRDRTSKRPYEQYF.